This T cell receptor beta chain was sequenced during a study of human CD8 memory T cell subsets. Study-wide points: Sequencing was limited to the T cell receptor beta chain.

Germline CDR1 is LGHDT and CDR2 is YNNKEL (reference sequence). CDR3 length: 13 residues. UMI-labeled 5' RACE was used to make TCR beta libraries. Per the authors' pipeline: Between roughly 3,000 and 18,000 functional CDR3 beta clonotypes were found per TCR beta library. No DNA is given; TCRdb re-called the 5' RACE reads and lists each CDR3 protein once. These V and J calls rely on TCRdb rather than the paper's analysis. The ten top clones account for 5% to 5.5%, within a sample of under 20,000 distinct CDR3 sequences. About this clonotype itself: Its specificity is unknown.

Sequenced material: CD8+ T cells from PBMCs. This sequence was found in a human donor in good health. The chain has TRBV3-1 and TRBJ2-7; TCRdb returns TRBD1, unconfirmable since there is no DNA. The CDR3 sequence: CASSRGRGREQYF.